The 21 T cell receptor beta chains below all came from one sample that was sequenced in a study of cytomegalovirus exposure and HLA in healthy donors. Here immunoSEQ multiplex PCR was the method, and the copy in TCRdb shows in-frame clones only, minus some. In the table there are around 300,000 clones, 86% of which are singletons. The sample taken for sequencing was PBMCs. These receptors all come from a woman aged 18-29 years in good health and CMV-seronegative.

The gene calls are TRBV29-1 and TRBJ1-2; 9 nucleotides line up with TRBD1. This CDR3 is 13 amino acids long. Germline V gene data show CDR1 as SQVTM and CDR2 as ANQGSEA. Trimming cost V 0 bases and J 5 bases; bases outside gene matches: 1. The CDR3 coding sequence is TGCAGCGTTGAAGAGGGACAGGGATATGGCTACACCTTC. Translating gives CSVEEGQGYGYTF.

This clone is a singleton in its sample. CDR3 DNA sequence: TGCGCCAGCAGCCAAGATATCAGATTTCAGCCCCAGCATTTT. It codes for CASSQDIRFQPQHF. The J gene is TRBJ1-5, the V gene TRBV4-3; D unclear. Trimming removed 0 bases from V and 6 bases from J, with 9 bases in between. This CDR3 has 14 residues. The germline gives CDR1 LGHNA, CDR2 YSLEER.

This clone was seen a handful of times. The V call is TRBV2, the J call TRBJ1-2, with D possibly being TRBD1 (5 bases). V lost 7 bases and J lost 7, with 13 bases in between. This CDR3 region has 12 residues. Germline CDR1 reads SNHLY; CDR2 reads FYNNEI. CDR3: CASIQGSTGYTF. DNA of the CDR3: TGTGCCAGCATTCAGGGCTCGACTGGCTACACCTTC.

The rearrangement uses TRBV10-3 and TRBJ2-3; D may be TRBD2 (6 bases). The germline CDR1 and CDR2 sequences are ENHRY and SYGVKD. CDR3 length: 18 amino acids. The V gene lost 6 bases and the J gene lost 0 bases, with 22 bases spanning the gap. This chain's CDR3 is CAIRIATLGGSSTDTQYF. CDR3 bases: TGTGCCATCAGAATAGCGACGTTGGGAGGATCTAGCACAGATACGCAGTATTTT.

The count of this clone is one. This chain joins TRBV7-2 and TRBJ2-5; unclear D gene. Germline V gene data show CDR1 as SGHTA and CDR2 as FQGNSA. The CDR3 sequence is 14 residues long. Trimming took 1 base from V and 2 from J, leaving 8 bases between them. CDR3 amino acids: CASSLGARQETQYF. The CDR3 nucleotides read TGTGCCAGCAGCTTAGGTGCCAGGCAAGAGACCCAGTACTTC.

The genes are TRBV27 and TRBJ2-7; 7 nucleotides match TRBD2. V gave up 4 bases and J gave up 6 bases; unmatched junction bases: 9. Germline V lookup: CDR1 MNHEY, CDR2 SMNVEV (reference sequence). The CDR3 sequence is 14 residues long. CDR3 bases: TGTGCCAGCAGTTCACTAGTTCCGGGGGGCGAGCAGTACTTC. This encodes CASSSLVPGGEQYF.

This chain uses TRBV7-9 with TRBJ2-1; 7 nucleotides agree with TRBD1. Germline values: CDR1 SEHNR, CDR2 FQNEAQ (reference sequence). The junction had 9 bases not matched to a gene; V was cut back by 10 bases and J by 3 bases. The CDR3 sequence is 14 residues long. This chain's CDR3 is CATPKGDSYNEQFF. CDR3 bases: TGTGCCACCCCAAAGGGGGACAGCTACAATGAGCAGTTCTTC.

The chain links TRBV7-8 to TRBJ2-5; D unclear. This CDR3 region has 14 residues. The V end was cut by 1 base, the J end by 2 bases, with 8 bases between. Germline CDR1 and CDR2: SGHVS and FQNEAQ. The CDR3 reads CASSLGQIQETQYF. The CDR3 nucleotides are TGTGCCAGCAGCTTAGGGCAGATACAAGAGACCCAGTACTTC. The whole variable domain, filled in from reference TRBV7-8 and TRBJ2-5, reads GAGVSQSPRYKVAKRGQDVALRCDPISGHVSLFWYQQALGQGPEFLTYFQNEAQLDKSGLPSDRFFAERPEGSVSTLKIQRTQQEDSAVYLCASSLGQIQETQYFGPGTRLLVL.

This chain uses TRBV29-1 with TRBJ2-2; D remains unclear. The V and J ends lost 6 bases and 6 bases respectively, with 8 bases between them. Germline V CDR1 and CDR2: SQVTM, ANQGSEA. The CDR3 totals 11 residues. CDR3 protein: CSVYSAGELFF. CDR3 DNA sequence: TGCAGCGTCTACAGTGCCGGGGAGCTGTTTTTT.

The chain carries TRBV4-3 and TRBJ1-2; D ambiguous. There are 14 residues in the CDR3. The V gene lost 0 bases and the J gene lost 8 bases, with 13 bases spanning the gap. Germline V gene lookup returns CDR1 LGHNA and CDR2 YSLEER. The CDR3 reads CASSQDRARRGYTF. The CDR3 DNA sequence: TGCGCCAGCAGCCAAGACCGAGCGAGGCGAGGCTACACCTTC.

CDR3 coding DNA: TGTGCCAGCAGCGTTGATTCAGGGGACGAGCAGTACTTC. Its translation: CASSVDSGDEQYF. The chain uses TRBV9 and TRBJ2-7; a weak D match, TRBD1 (6 bases). Trimming took 2 bases from V and 5 from J, leaving 11 bases between them. The germline CDR1 and CDR2 sequences are SGDLS and YYNGEE. The CDR3 sequence is 13 residues long.

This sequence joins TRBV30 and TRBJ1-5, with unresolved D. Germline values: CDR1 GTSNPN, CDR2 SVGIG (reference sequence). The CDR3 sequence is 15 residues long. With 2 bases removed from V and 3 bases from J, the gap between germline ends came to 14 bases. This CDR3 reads CAWSHLGRDNQPQHF. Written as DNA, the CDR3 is TGTGCCTGGAGTCATCTGGGCAGAGACAATCAGCCCCAGCATTTT.

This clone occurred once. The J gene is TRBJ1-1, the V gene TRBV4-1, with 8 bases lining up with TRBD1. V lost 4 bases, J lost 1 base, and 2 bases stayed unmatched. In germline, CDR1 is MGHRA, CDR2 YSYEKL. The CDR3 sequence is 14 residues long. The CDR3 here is CASSRTGGNTEAFF. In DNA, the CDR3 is TGCGCCAGCAGCCGAACAGGGGGGAACACTGAAGCTTTCTTT.

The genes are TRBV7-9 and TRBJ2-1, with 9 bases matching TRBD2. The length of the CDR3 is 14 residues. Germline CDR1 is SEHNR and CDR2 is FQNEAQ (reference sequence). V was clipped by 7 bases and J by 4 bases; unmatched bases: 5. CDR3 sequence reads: CASTESGRYNEQFF. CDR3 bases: TGTGCCAGCACAGAAAGCGGGAGGTACAATGAGCAGTTCTTC.

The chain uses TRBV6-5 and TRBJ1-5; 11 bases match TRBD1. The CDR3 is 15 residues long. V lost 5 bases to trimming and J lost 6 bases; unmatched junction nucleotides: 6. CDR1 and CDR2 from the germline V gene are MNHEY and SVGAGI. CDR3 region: CASSRTGGGRQPQHF. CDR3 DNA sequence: TGTGCCAGCAGTCGGACAGGGGGCGGTCGTCAGCCCCAGCATTTT.

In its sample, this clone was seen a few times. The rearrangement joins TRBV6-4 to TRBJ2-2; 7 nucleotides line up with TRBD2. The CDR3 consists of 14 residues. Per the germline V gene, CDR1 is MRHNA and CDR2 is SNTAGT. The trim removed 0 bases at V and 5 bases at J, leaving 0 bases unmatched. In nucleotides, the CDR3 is TGTGCCAGCAGTGACTCCGGGGGGACCGGGGAGCTGTTTTTT. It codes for CASSDSGGTGELFF.

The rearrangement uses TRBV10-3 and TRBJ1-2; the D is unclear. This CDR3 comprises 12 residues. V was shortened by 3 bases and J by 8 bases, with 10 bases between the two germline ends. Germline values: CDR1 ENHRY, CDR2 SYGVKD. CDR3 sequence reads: CAISDLGGGYTF. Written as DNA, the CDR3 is TGTGCCATCAGTGACCTAGGAGGCGGCTACACCTTC.

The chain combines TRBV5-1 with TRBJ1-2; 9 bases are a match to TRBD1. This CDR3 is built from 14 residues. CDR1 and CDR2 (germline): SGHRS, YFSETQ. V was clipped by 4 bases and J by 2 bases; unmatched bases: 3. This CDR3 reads CASSRGTGNYGYTF. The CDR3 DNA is TGCGCCAGCAGCCGAGGGACAGGGAACTATGGCTACACCTTC.

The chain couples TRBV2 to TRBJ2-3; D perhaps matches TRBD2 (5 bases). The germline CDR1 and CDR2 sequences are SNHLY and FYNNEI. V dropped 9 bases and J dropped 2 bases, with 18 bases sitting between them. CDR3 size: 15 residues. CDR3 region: CASRETGNPTDTQYF. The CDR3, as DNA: TGTGCCAGTCGAGAAACGGGGAACCCCACAGATACGCAGTATTTT.

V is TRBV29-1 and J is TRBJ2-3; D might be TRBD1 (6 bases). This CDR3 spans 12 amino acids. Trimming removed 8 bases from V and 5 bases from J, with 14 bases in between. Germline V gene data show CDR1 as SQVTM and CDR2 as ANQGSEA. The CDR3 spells CSHRQAVDTQYF. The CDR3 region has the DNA TGCAGCCACCGACAGGCAGTAGATACGCAGTATTTT.

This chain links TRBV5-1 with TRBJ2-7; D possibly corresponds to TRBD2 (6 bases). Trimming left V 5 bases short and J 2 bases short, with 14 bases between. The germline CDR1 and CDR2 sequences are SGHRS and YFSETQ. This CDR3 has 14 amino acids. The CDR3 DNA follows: TGCGCCAGCAGTTATAGCGGCAGTACCTACGAGCAGTACTTC. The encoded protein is CASSYSGSTYEQYF.